This T cell receptor (beta chain) is from a study of T cell changes during pregnancy in multiple sclerosis. The germline CDR1 and CDR2 sequences are SGHAT and FQNNGV. Trimming removed 5 bases from V and 0 bases from J, with 17 bases in between. The CDR3 covers 16 residues. Measured with immunoSEQ multiplex PCR; TCRdb has only the in-frame clones, and not every one. The table includes about 38,000 clones, about 90% detected once. V and J are TRBV11-2 and TRBJ2-7, with a tentative D call TRBD2 (6 bases). Sample: CD4+ T cells from peripheral blood mononuclear cells, taken in the third trimester of pregnancy. The sequence was obtained from a female donor in good health, enrolled as a control in a pregnancy study. The DNA for the CDR3 is TGTGCCAGCAGCCCTAATGGTCTCGGGAGCTCCTACGAGCAGTACTTC. Translation gives CASSPNGLGSSYEQYF.